The clone carrying this TCR beta chain was counted ten times or more. Using unique molecular identifiers, the investigators prepared the TCRbeta library. Each CDR3 protein gets one entry after TCRdb re-called the PCR reads with MiXCR. The sample gives approximately 400,000 distinct CDR3 sequences, about a tenth of which show up once; 4.5% to 6% is in the top ten. This sample was included in a study of T-cell reconstitution after alpha-beta-depleted transplantation in children. The receptor comes from a human donor who donated a stem cell graft to a child with acute myeloid leukemia. The sequencing here drew on PBMCs from the stem cell graft donor, taken from the stem cell graft.

The CDR3 reads CSVEGGLRETQYF. Here the CDR3 DNA reads TGCAGCGTTGAAGGGGGCCTACGAGAGACCCAGTACTTC. The chain uses TRBV29-1 and TRBJ2-5, with D perhaps TRBD1 (5 bases). CDR3 length: 13 residues. Trimming took off 1 base at V and 4 bases at J, with 10 bases between the two ends. CDR1 and CDR2 from the germline V gene are SQVTM and ANQGSEA.